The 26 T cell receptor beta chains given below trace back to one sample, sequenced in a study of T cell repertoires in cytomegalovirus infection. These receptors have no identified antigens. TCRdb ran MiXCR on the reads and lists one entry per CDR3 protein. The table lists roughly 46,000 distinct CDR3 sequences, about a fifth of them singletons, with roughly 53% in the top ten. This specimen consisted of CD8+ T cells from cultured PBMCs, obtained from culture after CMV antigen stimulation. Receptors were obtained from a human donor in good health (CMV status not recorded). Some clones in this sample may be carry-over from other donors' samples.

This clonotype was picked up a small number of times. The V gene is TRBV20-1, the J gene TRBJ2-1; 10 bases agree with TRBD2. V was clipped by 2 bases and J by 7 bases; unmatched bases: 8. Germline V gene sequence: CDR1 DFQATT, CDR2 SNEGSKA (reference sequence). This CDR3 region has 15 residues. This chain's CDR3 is CSARTASGRVNEQFF. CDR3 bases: TGCAGTGCTAGAACCGCTAGCGGGAGAGTTAATGAGCAGTTCTTC.

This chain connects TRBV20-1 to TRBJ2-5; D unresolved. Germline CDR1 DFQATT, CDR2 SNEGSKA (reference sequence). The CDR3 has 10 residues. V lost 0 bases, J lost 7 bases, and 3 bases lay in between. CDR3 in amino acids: CSARDGTQYF. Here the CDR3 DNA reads TGCAGTGCTAGAGATGGGACCCAGTACTTC.

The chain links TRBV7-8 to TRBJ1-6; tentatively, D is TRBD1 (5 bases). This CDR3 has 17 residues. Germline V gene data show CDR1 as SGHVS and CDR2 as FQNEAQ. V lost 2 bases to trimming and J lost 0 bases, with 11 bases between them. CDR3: CASSLRDLSSYNSPLHF. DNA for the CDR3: TGTGCCAGCAGCTTACGGGACTTGAGCTCCTATAATTCACCCCTCCACTTT.

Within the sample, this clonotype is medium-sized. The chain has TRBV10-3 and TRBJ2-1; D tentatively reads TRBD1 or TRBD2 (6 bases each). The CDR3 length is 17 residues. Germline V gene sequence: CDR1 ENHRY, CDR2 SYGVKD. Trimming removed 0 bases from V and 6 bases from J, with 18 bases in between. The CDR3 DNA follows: TGTGCCATCAGTGAGTCGATGAGGGGGGAGCGATTCAATGAGCAGTTCTTC. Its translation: CAISESMRGERFNEQFF.

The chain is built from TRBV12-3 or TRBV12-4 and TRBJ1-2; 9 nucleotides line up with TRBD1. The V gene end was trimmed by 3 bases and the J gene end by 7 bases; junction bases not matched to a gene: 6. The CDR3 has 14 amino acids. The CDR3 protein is CASSFTGGWSGYTF. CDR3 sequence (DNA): TGTGCCAGCAGTTTTACAGGGGGCTGGAGTGGCTACACCTTC.

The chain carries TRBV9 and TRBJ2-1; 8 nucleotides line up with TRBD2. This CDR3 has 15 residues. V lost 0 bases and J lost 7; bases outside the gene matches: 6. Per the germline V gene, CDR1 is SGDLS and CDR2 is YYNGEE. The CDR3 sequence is CASSVDGTSGNEQFF. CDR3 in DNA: TGTGCCAGCAGCGTAGACGGAACTAGCGGAAATGAGCAGTTCTTC. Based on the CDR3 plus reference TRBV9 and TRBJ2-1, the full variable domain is DSGVTQTPKHLITATGQRVTLRCSPRSGDLSVYWYQQSLDQGLQFLIQYYNGEERAKGNILERFSAQQFPDLHSELNLSSLELGDSALYFCASSVDGTSGNEQFFGPGTRLTVL.

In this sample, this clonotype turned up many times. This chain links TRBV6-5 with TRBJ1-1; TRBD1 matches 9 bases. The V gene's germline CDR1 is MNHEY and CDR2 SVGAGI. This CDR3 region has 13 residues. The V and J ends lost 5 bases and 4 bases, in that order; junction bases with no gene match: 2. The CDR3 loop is CASSPGQGTEAFF. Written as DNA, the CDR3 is TGTGCCAGCAGTCCGGGACAGGGCACTGAAGCTTTCTTT.

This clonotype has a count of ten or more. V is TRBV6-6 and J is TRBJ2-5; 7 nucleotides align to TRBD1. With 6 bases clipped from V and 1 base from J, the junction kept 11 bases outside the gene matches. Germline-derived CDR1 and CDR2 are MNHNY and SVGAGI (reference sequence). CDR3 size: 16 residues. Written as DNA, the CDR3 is TGTGCCAGCAGCTCCGGACAGGAGGCTTTCCAAGAGACCCAGTACTTC. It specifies CASSSGQEAFQETQYF.

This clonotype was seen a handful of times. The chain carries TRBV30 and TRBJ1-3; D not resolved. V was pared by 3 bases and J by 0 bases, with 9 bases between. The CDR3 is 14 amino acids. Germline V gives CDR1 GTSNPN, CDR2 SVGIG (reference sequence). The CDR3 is CAWSTDLSGNTIYF. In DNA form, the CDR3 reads TGTGCCTGGAGCACGGACCTCTCTGGAAACACCATATATTTT.

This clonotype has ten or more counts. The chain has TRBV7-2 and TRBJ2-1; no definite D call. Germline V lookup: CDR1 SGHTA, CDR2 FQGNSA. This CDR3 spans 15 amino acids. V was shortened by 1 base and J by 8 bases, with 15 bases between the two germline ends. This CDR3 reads CASSLEGSFVDEQFF. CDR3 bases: TGTGCCAGCAGCTTAGAGGGCTCATTTGTCGATGAGCAGTTCTTC.

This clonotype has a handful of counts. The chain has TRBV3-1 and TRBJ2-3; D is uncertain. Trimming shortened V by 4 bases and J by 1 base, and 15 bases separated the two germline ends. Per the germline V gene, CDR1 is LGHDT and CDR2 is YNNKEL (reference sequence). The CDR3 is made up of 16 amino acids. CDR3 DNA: TGTGCCAGCAGCCGAGAACGTTGGTCCGGCACAGATACGCAGTATTTT. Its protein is CASSRERWSGTDTQYF.

For the CDR3, the DNA is TGTGCCAGCAGCCAAGATGTGCTTCGGTGGGGCGCAGATACGCAGTATTTT. Protein sequence: CASSQDVLRWGADTQYF. The chain uses TRBV14 and TRBJ2-3; D is perhaps TRBD1 (5 bases). Looked up from germline, CDR1 is SGHDN and CDR2 is FVKESK. The CDR3 spans 17 residues. Trimming removed 0 bases at V and 4 bases at J, with 17 bases between.

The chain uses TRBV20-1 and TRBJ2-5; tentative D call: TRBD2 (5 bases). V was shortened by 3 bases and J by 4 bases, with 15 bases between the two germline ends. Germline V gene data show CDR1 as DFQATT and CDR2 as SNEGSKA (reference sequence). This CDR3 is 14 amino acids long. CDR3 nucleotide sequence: TGCAGTGCTAGCTTGGGCGGAGGCGCAGAGACCCAGTACTTC. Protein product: CSASLGGGAETQYF.

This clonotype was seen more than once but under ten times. The CDR3 region is CASSLVAASTDTQYF. In DNA form, the CDR3 reads TGTGCCAGCAGTTTGGTAGCAGCTAGCACAGATACGCAGTATTTT. This chain joins TRBV12-3 or TRBV12-4 and TRBJ2-3; D remains ambiguous. CDR3 size: 15 residues. Trimming removed 3 bases at V and 0 bases at J, with 10 bases between.

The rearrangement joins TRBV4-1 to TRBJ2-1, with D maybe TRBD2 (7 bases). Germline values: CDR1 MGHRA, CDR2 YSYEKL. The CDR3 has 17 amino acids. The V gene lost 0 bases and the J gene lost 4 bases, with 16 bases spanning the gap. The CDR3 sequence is CASSQDAAGAPYNEQFF. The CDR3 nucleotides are TGCGCCAGCAGCCAAGACGCCGCGGGGGCACCTTACAATGAGCAGTTCTTC.

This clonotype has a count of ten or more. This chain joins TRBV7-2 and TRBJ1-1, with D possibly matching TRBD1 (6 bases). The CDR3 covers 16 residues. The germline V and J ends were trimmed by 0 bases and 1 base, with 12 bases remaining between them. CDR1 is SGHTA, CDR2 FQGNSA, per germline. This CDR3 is CASSLAGTWENTEAFF. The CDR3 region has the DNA TGTGCCAGCAGCTTAGCTGGGACATGGGAGAACACTGAAGCTTTCTTT.

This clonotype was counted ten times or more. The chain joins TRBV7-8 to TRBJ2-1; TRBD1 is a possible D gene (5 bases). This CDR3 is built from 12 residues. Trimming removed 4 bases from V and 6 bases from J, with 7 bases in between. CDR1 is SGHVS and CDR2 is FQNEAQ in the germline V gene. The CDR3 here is CASSSQGNEQFF. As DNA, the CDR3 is TGTGCCAGCAGCTCGCAGGGCAATGAGCAGTTCTTC. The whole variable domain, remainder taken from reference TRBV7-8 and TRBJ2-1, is GAGVSQSPRYKVAKRGQDVALRCDPISGHVSLFWYQQALGQGPEFLTYFQNEAQLDKSGLPSDRFFAERPEGSVSTLKIQRTQQEDSAVYLCASSSQGNEQFFGPGTRLTVL.

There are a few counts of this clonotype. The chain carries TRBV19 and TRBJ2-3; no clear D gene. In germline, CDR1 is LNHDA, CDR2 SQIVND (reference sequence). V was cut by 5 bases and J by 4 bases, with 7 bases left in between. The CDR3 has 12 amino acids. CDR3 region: CASSPGPDTQYF. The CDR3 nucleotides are TGTGCCAGTAGTCCGGGTCCAGATACGCAGTATTTT.

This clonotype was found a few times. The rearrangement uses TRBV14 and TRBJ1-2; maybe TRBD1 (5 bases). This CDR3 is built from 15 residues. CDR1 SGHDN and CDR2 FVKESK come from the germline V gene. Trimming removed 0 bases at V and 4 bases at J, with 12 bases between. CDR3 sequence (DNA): TGTGCCAGCAGCCAAGACAGGGTCGCTGGCTATGGCTACACCTTC. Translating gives CASSQDRVAGYGYTF.

The CDR3 region has the DNA TGTGCCAGCAGCTTGGATATAGGGTCGGAGGAGCTGTTTTTT. Residues: CASSLDIGSEELFF. The chain is built from TRBV5-4 and TRBJ2-2; D call uncertain. The CDR3 loop spans 14 amino acids. Germline loops: CDR1 SGHNT, CDR2 YYREEE (reference sequence). The V end lost 0 bases, the J end lost 10 bases, and 13 bases lay between the germline ends. The entire variable domain, with the rest obtained from reference TRBV5-4 and TRBJ2-2, is as follows: ETGVTQSPTHLIKTRGQQVTLRCSSQSGHNTVSWYQQALGQGPQFIFQYYREEENGRGNFPPRFSGLQFPNYSSELNVNALELDDSALYLCASSLDIGSEELFFGEGSRLTVL.

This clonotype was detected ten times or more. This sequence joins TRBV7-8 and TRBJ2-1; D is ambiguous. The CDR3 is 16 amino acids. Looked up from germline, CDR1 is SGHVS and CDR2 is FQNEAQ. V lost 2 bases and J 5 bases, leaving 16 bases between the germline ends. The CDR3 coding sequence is TGTGCCAGCAGCTTAATGGTCTCTGGCTCTGACAATGAGCAGTTCTTC. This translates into CASSLMVSGSDNEQFF.

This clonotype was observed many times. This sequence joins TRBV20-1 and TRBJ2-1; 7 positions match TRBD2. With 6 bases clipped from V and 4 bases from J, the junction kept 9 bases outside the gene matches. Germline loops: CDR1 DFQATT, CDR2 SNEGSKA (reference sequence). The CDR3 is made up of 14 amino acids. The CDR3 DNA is TGCAGTGCAGGGAGGCTAGCGGTTTACAATGAGCAGTTCTTC. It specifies CSAGRLAVYNEQFF.

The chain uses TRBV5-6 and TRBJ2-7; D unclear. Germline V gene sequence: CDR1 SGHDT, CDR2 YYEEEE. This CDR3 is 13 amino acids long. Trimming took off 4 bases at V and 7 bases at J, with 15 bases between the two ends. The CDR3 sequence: CASSQDRPEEQYF. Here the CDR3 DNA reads TGTGCCAGCAGCCAGGACCGCCCCGAGGAGCAGTACTTC.

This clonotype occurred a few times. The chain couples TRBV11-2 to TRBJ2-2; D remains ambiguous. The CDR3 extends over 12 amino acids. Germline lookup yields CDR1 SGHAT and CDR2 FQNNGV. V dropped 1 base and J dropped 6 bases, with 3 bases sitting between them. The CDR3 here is CASSLGSGELFF. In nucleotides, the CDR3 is TGTGCCAGCAGCTTAGGGTCCGGGGAGCTGTTTTTT.

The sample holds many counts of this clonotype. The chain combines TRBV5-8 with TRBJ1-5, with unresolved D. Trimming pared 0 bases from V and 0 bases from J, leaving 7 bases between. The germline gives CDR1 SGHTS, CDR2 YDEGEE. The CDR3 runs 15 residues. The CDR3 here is CASSLVGISNQPQHF. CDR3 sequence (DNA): TGTGCCAGCAGCTTGGTGGGGATTAGCAATCAGCCCCAGCATTTT.

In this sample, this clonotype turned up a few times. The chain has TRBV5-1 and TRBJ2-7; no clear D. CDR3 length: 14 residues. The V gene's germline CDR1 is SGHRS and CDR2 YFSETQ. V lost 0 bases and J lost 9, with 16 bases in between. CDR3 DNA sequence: TGCGCCAGCAGCTTGGGGCCCCCTAGGGTCGGGCAGTACTTC. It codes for CASSLGPPRVGQYF.